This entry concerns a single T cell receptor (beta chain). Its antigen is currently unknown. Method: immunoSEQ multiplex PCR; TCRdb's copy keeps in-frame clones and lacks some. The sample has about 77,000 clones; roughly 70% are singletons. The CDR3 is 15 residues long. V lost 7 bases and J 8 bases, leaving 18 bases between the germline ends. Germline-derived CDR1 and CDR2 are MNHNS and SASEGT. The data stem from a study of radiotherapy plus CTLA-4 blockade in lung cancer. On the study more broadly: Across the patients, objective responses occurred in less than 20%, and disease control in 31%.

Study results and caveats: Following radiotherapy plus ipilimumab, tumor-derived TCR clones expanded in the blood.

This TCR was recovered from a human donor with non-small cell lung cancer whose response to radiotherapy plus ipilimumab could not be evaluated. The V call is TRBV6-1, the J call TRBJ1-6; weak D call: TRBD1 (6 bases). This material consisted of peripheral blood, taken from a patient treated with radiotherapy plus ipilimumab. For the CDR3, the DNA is TGTGCCAGCATCCCCGGGAAGGGGGTGTATTCACCCCTCCACTTT. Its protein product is CASIPGKGVYSPLHF.